Listed below are T cell receptor beta chains from one sample, sequenced in a study of Ad26.COV2.S vaccination and SARS-CoV-2 variants. Repertoires were generated with immunoSEQ multiplex PCR, while TCRdb's copy carries only in-frame clones and drops some. Altogether around 370,000 clones are present, about 91% being singletons, with the ten largest covering about 3.9%. The source material was peripheral blood, sampled after recovery from COVID-19. Source of these receptors: a human donor who had recovered from COVID-19. CDR3s leave out the opening cysteine and the closing phenylalanine or tryptophan. Each record gives: CDR3 length, V gene, CDR3 protein.

cdr3_length: 16; v_call: TRBV6-2/TRBV6-3; cdr3_aa: ASSYSGHWLNGKNIQY
cdr3_length: 12; v_call: TRBV5-4; cdr3_aa: ASSPGRTNSPLH
cdr3_length: 13; v_call: TRBV19; cdr3_aa: ASSMVGGWENTIY
cdr3_length: 13; v_call: TRBV6-5; cdr3_aa: ASSSEVGRYYGYT
cdr3_length: 11; v_call: TRBV5-1; cdr3_aa: ASSLWTGTEAF
cdr3_length: 9; v_call: TRBV29-1; cdr3_aa: SVRTGDSYT
cdr3_length: 11; v_call: TRBV7-6; cdr3_aa: ASSFGREETQY
cdr3_length: 12; v_call: TRBV6-5; cdr3_aa: ATGAGEVTDTQY
cdr3_length: 14; v_call: TRBV28; cdr3_aa: ASTLPGRSPPYEQY
cdr3_length: 13; v_call: TRBV7-7; cdr3_aa: ASSLASGGGNEQF
cdr3_length: 14; v_call: TRBV7-2; cdr3_aa: ASSLDLVNWNTEAF
cdr3_length: 12; v_call: TRBV5-5; cdr3_aa: ASSLFGSSYEQY
cdr3_length: 15; v_call: TRBV3-1/TRBV3-2; cdr3_aa: ASSQDGAGGLTDTQY
cdr3_length: 12; v_call: TRBV7-6; cdr3_aa: ASSPLATNEKLF
cdr3_length: 13; v_call: TRBV2; cdr3_aa: ASIPPPSGDYGYT
cdr3_length: 13; v_call: TRBV19; cdr3_aa: ASSIGGESNEKLF
cdr3_length: 15; v_call: TRBV5-6; cdr3_aa: ASSIVALGSSTDTQY
cdr3_length: 11; v_call: TRBV5-1; cdr3_aa: ASSFSASTEAF
cdr3_length: 14; v_call: TRBV9; cdr3_aa: ASSAGTGAVTDTQY
cdr3_length: 14; v_call: TRBV5-1; cdr3_aa: ASSRGLAGAIETQY
cdr3_length: 9; v_call: TRBV20-1; cdr3_aa: SALQANEQF
cdr3_length: 12; v_call: TRBV3-1/TRBV3-2; cdr3_aa: ASSQLARYNEQF
cdr3_length: 14; v_call: TRBV5-4; cdr3_aa: ASSFNRVLPHNEQF
cdr3_length: 14; v_call: TRBV7-6; cdr3_aa: ASSPRLAGSTDTQY
cdr3_length: 9; v_call: TRBV11-2; cdr3_aa: ASSEGYEQY
cdr3_length: 14; v_call: TRBV19; cdr3_aa: ASRGMRRFGGNTIY
cdr3_length: 18; v_call: TRBV5-8; cdr3_aa: ASSLFFGGKRIWGNQPQH